This record concerns one T cell receptor beta chain sequence. This entry is derived from a study of cytomegalovirus exposure and HLA in healthy donors. The CDR3 runs 14 residues. The V gene's germline CDR1 is KGHSH and CDR2 LQKENI. Trimming stripped 3 bases from V and 3 bases from J, with 9 bases between. Each of the donors was a healthy bone marrow donor. The PCR had 60 Vbeta and 13 Jbeta primers. Clones were read by immunoSEQ multiplex PCR, and TCRdb kept only the in-frame ones, dropping some. Its listing shows 25,000 to 40,000 clones. The chain combines TRBV18 with TRBJ2-1, with a tentative D call TRBD1 (6 bases). Source material: PBMCs. The source is a woman aged 40 to 49 in good health and CMV-seropositive. CDR3 bases: TGTGCCAGCTCACCTTCGACAGGCTACAATGAGCAGTTCTTC. Amino acid sequence: CASSPSTGYNEQFF.